This entry lists 27 T cell receptor beta chains sequenced from one sample in a study of T cells in women clearing cervical HPV infection. The table came from immunoSEQ multiplex PCR; TCRdb's copy has only in-frame clones and leaves some out. The sample yields about 24,000 clones, of which the top ten take up 5.4%. Sequencing used blood buffy coat. The receptor source for this set is a woman between 18 and 70 years old with a cervical HPV16 infection that either progressed to CIN3+ or cleared (not recorded which).

In the case of this clone: The CDR3 extends 3 residues past the end of the read, so its final part is completed from the germline J gene. The V call is TRBV5-1, the J call TRBJ1-2, with 9 bases that match TRBD1. Germline assignment: CDR1 SGHRS and CDR2 YFSETQ. With 4 bases clipped from V and 3 bases from J, the junction kept 10 bases outside the gene matches. CDR3 length: 16 amino acids. The part of the CDR3 DNA that was read is TGCGCCAGCAGCCTCGAAGGGACAGGGAATCACTATGGC. Protein: CASSLEGTGNHYG. The whole CDR3 protein reads CASSLEGTGNHYGYTF.

Note on this clone: Read sequence stops 3 residues before the CDR3 end, and the germline J gene provides the missing end. J is TRBJ2-7 and V is TRBV11-2; the match to TRBD2 covers 14 bases. Germline values: CDR1 SGHAT, CDR2 FQNNGV. This CDR3 is 14 amino acids long. V lost 7 bases, J lost 3 bases, and 2 bases stayed unmatched. The DNA read from the CDR3 is TGTGCCAGCACAGGACTAGCGGGGGGCTACGAG. Translation: CASTGLAGGYE. In full, the CDR3 is CASTGLAGGYEQYF.

A word on this clone: Read coverage stops 3 residues before the CDR3 terminus; the germline J gene supplies the remainder. This chain connects TRBV10-1 to TRBJ1-2, with 8 positions matching TRBD1. CDR3 length: 13 amino acids. The germline V gene encodes CDR1 WNHNN and CDR2 SYGVQD (reference sequence). The covered CDR3 bases are TGCGCCAGCAGTTCGGACAGGGCAGTAGGC. This translates into CASSSDRAVG. The whole CDR3 region reads CASSSDRAVGYTF.

Details on this clone: The read ends 3 residues before the CDR3 terminus; that terminus is restored from the germline J gene. This chain joins TRBV19 and TRBJ2-5, with a weak D call TRBD2 (5 bases). Trimming took off 10 bases at V and 5 bases at J, with 11 bases between the two ends. The V gene's germline CDR1 is LNHDA and CDR2 SQIVND (reference sequence). The CDR3 totals 11 residues. The sequenced part of the CDR3 DNA is TGTGCCACCGGACTTGTGGAGACC. Amino acids: CATGLVET. The full CDR3 protein reads CATGLVETQYF. The whole variable domain, filled in from reference TRBV19 and TRBJ2-5, reads DGGITQSPKYLFRKEGQNVTLSCEQNLNHDAMYWYRQDPGQGLRLIYYSQIVNDFQKGDIAEGYSVSREKKESFPLTVTSAQKNPTAFYLCATGLVETQYFGPGTRLLVL.

Notes on this clone: The read is 3 residues too short to cover the CDR3 end, so that end is filled in from the germline J gene. The chain joins TRBV30 to TRBJ2-2; 7 bases match TRBD1. Germline V gives CDR1 GTSNPN, CDR2 SVGIG (reference sequence). CDR3 size: 15 residues. CDR3 DNA, as far as it was read: TGTGCCTGGACTCGACAGGGTTTCCTGTTTGAAAAG. Its translation is CAWTRQGFLFEK. The CDR3 in full is CAWTRQGFLFEKLFF.

With respect to this clone: The read ends 3 residues before the CDR3 terminus; that terminus is restored from the germline J gene. The chain uses TRBV5-1 and TRBJ2-7; D possibly corresponds to TRBD1 (5 bases). Germline CDR1 is SGHRS and CDR2 is YFSETQ. With 1 base removed from V and 2 bases from J, the gap between germline ends came to 13 bases. This CDR3 contains 15 residues. The CDR3 region is CASSLLQGMAYEQYF. The covered CDR3 bases are TGCGCCAGCAGCTTGTTGCAGGGAATGGCCTACGAG. The full variable domain, with the rest looked up from reference TRBV5-1 and TRBJ2-7, is KAGVTQTPRYLIKTRGQQVTLSCSPISGHRSVSWYQQTPGQGLQFLFEYFSETQRNKGNFPGRFSGRQFSNSRSEMNVSTLELGDSALYLCASSLLQGMAYEQYFGPGTRLTVT.

On this clone: The CDR3 end is not reached by the read, which stops 3 residues before it; the germline J gene fills it in. This sequence joins TRBV20-1 and TRBJ1-3; D is unclear. The CDR3 sequence is 14 residues long. From germline, CDR1 is DFQATT and CDR2 SNEGSKA (reference sequence). Trimming pared 6 bases from V and 2 bases from J, leaving 14 bases between. The part of the CDR3 DNA that was read is TGCAGTGCCCTAAGACACGGCCCTGGAAACACC. Its translation: CSALRHGPGNT. The complete CDR3 sequence is CSALRHGPGNTIYF.

With respect to this clone: The read ends 3 residues shy of where the CDR3 ends; the end is completed using the germline J gene. V usage is TRBV7-2 and J usage is TRBJ2-7, with TRBD2 matching over 9 bases. Trimming at V came to 3 bases and at J to 2 bases, leaving 5 bases not matched to a gene. The CDR3 has 15 residues. Germline V lookup: CDR1 SGHTA, CDR2 FQGNSA. The DNA read from the CDR3 is TGTGCCAGCAGCTTTGCTGCGGGAGGGCCCTACGAG. Translating it yields CASSFAAGGPYE. The whole CDR3 protein reads CASSFAAGGPYEQYF.

Comments on this clone: The CDR3 end is not reached by the read, which stops 3 residues before it; the germline J gene fills it in. The chain uses TRBV11-2 and TRBJ1-6, with D possibly being TRBD1 (6 bases). CDR1 is SGHAT and CDR2 is FQNNGV in the germline V gene. The CDR3 totals 12 residues. The sequenced CDR3 bases are TGTGCCAGCAGCTCTTCGAGGGGGCCC. The encoded protein is CASSSSRGP. The CDR3 in full is CASSSSRGPLHF. The full variable domain, with the rest looked up from reference TRBV11-2 and TRBJ1-6, is EAGVAQSPRYKIIEKRQSVAFWCNPISGHATLYWYQQILGQGPKLLIQFQNNGVVDDSQLPKDRFSAERLKGVDSTLKIQPAKLEDSAVYLCASSSSRGPLHFGNGTRLTVT.

With respect to this clone: The read terminates 3 residues before the CDR3 end, so the remaining end is supplied by the germline J gene. The chain is built from TRBV19 and TRBJ1-4; possible D gene TRBD1, 5 bases. The CDR3 runs 15 residues. CDR1 is LNHDA, CDR2 SQIVND, per germline (reference sequence). The chain's CDR3 is CASRSDSSYNSPLFF. The DNA read from the CDR3 is TGTGCCAGTAGGAGTGACAGCTCCTATAATTCACCA.

A note on this clone: The read is 3 residues too short to cover the CDR3 end, so that end is filled in from the germline J gene. The genes are TRBV30 and TRBJ2-3, with TRBD2 identical over 12 bases. V lost 3 bases to trimming and J lost 6 bases; unmatched junction nucleotides: 1. The CDR3 extends over 13 amino acids. The germline V gene has CDR1 GTSNPN and CDR2 SVGIG (reference sequence). The DNA read from the CDR3 is TGTGCCTGGAGGACTAGCGGGAGCGATACG. Amino acid sequence: CAWRTSGSDT. The CDR3, in full, reads CAWRTSGSDTQYF.

As for this clone: The read finishes 3 residues shy of the CDR3 end, and the germline J gene is used to complete it. J is TRBJ2-3 and V is TRBV7-2; 11 bases line up with TRBD1. Germline V lookup: CDR1 SGHTA, CDR2 FQGNSA. The CDR3 covers 14 residues. The covered CDR3 bases are TGTGCCAGCAGCTTGCCGGGACAGGGGGGAACG. It is translated as CASSLPGQGGT. The entire CDR3 protein is CASSLPGQGGTQYF.

As for this clone: The read terminates 3 residues ahead of where the CDR3 ends, so the germline J gene completes it. This chain connects TRBV28 to TRBJ1-6, with 8 bases identical to TRBD1. CDR1 is MDHEN, CDR2 SYDVKM, per germline. Trimming at V came to 6 bases and at J to 7 bases, leaving 11 bases not matched to a gene. The CDR3 consists of 16 residues. The DNA read from the CDR3 is TGTGCCAGCAGCCTATTAACAGGGGGTGGCAATTCACCC. Translated: CASSLLTGGGNSP. The entire CDR3 protein is CASSLLTGGGNSPLHF.

The CDR3 reads CASRGAAYEQYF. CDR3 bases read: TGTGCCAGCCGGGGGGCGGCCTACGAG. The chain has TRBV2 and TRBJ2-7; D is perhaps TRBD2 (7 bases). With the read ending 3 residues before the CDR3 end, the germline J gene is used to fill in that end. CDR1 SNHLY and CDR2 FYNNEI come from the germline V gene. Trimming took 8 bases from V and 2 from J, leaving 10 bases between them. The CDR3 is 12 amino acids.

As regards this clone: The CDR3 is cut off 3 residues early in the read; its end comes from the germline J gene. The genes are TRBV5-4 and TRBJ2-1; no clear D gene. V lost 6 bases to trimming and J lost 0 bases, with 13 bases between them. The CDR3 consists of 15 residues. Looked up from germline, CDR1 is SGHNT and CDR2 is YYREEE (reference sequence). Partial CDR3 DNA: TGTGCCAGCACAAGAGACACGCGCTCCTACAATGAG. Protein product: CASTRDTRSYNE. The entire CDR3 is CASTRDTRSYNEQFF.

Comment on this clone: The read comes to an end 3 residues before the CDR3 does, leaving the germline J gene to fill in the end. J is TRBJ2-7 and V is TRBV20-1; the match to TRBD1 covers 7 bases. Germline lookup yields CDR1 DFQATT and CDR2 SNEGSKA (reference sequence). The CDR3 is 14 residues long. V was pared by 6 bases and J by 0 bases, with 8 bases of the junction left unmatched. CDR3 DNA (partial): TGCAGTGCGGTCACAGGGGATAGCTCCTACGAG. Amino acid sequence: CSAVTGDSSYE. The CDR3 as a whole reads CSAVTGDSSYEQYF.

Details on this clone: The missing CDR3 end, 3 residues past where the read stops, is filled in from the germline J gene. The chain combines TRBV6-2 or TRBV6-3 with TRBJ2-5; tentatively, D is TRBD2 (6 bases). The CDR3 extends over 17 amino acids. V lost 2 bases, J lost 2 bases, and 18 bases lay in between. Germline V gene data show CDR1 as MNHEY and CDR2 as SVGEGT. The CDR3 bases that were read are TGTGCCAGCAGTTACGGCTTCTTAATAGCGGAACAAGAGACC. Residues: CASSYGFLIAEQET. The entire CDR3 sequence reads CASSYGFLIAEQETQYF.

To note about this clone: The read finishes 3 residues shy of the CDR3 end, and the germline J gene is used to complete it. The chain uses TRBV29-1 and TRBJ2-2; perhaps TRBD2 as D (6 bases). This CDR3 has 15 amino acids. V lost 5 bases to trimming and J lost 0 bases, with 13 bases between them. The germline CDR1 and CDR2 sequences are SQVTM and ANQGSEA. The part of the CDR3 DNA that was read is TGCAGCGTTTCACATAGCGGCCCGAACACCGGGGAG. This codes for CSVSHSGPNTGE. The full CDR3 protein reads CSVSHSGPNTGELFF.

Turning to this clone: The CDR3 is cut off 3 residues early in the read; its end comes from the germline J gene. This rearrangement joins TRBV19 to TRBJ2-1, with 7 bases fitting TRBD1. CDR1 is LNHDA and CDR2 is SQIVND in the germline V gene (reference sequence). J lost 3 bases, V lost 7 bases, and 6 bases had no gene match. This CDR3 has 14 amino acids. CDR3 protein: CASMKGAFYNEQFF. The CDR3 DNA, read in part, is TGTGCCAGTATGAAGGGGGCTTTCTACAATGAG.

Regarding this clone: With the read ending 3 residues before the CDR3 end, the germline J gene is used to fill in that end. The chain joins TRBV7-2 to TRBJ2-4; 8 bases line up with TRBD1. The CDR3 covers 15 residues. CDR1 is SGHTA and CDR2 is FQGNSA in the germline V gene. The CDR3 protein is CASSTRTGKAYGQYF. The covered CDR3 bases are TGTGCCAGCAGCACCCGGACAGGGAAAGCCTATGGT. The entire variable domain, with the rest obtained from reference TRBV7-2 and TRBJ2-4, is as follows: GAGVSQSPSNKVTEKGKDVELRCDPISGHTALYWYRQSLGQGLEFLIYFQGNSAPDKSGLPSDRFSAERTGGSVSTLTIQRTQQEDSAVYLCASSTRTGKAYGQYFGAGTRLSVL.

Remarks on this clone: Compared with germline, one end of the junction differs, possibly owing to a read error. Read coverage stops 3 residues before the CDR3 terminus; the germline J gene supplies the remainder. The same CDR3 is also encoded by other DNA sequences in this sample. The rearrangement joins TRBV7-3 to TRBJ1-3; the D gene is possibly TRBD1 (5 bases). Germline V gene lookup returns CDR1 SGHTA and CDR2 FQGTGA. The CDR3 spans 17 residues. CDR3 residues: CASSPPGGSVTGNTIYF. The part of the CDR3 DNA that was read is TGTGCCAGCAGCCCCCCGGGGGGGTCTGTTACTGGAAACACT. The complete variable domain, with remaining parts taken from reference TRBV7-3 and TRBJ1-3, reads GAGVSQTPSNKVTEKGKYVELRCDPISGHTALYWYRQSLGQGPEFLIYFQGTGAADDSGLPNDRFFAVRPEGSVSTLKIQRTERGDSAVYLCASSPPGGSVTGNTIYFGEGSWLTVV.

Concerning this clone: The read ends 3 residues shy of where the CDR3 ends; the end is completed using the germline J gene. The rearrangement links TRBV5-1 to TRBJ1-2; D gene uncertain. Trimming left V 3 bases short and J 6 bases short, with 15 bases between. There are 14 residues in the CDR3. From germline, CDR1 is SGHRS and CDR2 YFSETQ. Partial CDR3 DNA: TGCGCCAGCAGCTCCGGGGAGTCGCATAATGGC. This encodes CASSSGESHNG. The whole CDR3 region reads CASSSGESHNGYTF.

Turning to this clone: The read ends 3 residues early relative to the CDR3; the germline J gene fills the gap. The chain joins TRBV5-5 to TRBJ1-2, with D possibly TRBD1 on 5 matching bases. V lost 4 bases and J 3 bases, leaving 16 bases between the germline ends. Per the germline V gene, CDR1 is SGHKS and CDR2 is YYEKEE (reference sequence). The CDR3 spans 15 residues. Partial CDR3 DNA: TGTGCCAGCAGCCGCGACGGGGGATCATACTATGGC. It yields the protein CASSRDGGSYYG. The CDR3 in full is CASSRDGGSYYGYTF.

Notes on this clone: The read ends 3 residues shy of where the CDR3 ends; the end is completed using the germline J gene. V gene TRBV18 combines with J gene TRBJ1-2; possibly TRBD1 for D (5 bases). The germline V gene has CDR1 KGHSH and CDR2 LQKENI. This CDR3 has 13 residues. The sequenced CDR3 bases are TGTGCCAGCTCACCACGGGGCCCGGATACC. Amino acid sequence: CASSPRGPDT. The full CDR3 is CASSPRGPDTYTF.

Concerning this clone: The CDR3 goes on 3 residues after the read ends, and that part is filled in from the germline J gene. The V call is TRBV18, the J call TRBJ1-1, with no clear D. Germline CDR1 reads KGHSH; CDR2 reads LQKENI. The CDR3 consists of 15 residues. Here the CDR3 reads CASSPTLAGRETAFF. The sequenced CDR3 bases are TGTGCCAGCTCACCTACACTAGCGGGAAGGGAGACA.

Concerning this clone: Coverage ceases 3 residues before the CDR3 finishes, and the germline J gene fills in the end. The chain combines TRBV5-1 with TRBJ2-7, with D possibly being TRBD2 (6 bases). Trimming removed 2 bases from V and 1 base from J, with 22 bases in between. Germline V gene data show CDR1 as SGHRS and CDR2 as YFSETQ. This CDR3 region has 18 residues. This CDR3 is CASSFHLAPMGGSYEQYF. The CDR3 DNA, read in part, is TGCGCCAGCAGCTTTCACCTCGCCCCCATGGGGGGATCCTACGAG.

Worth noting for this clone: The DNA ends 3 residues before the CDR3 does, and the rest of the CDR3 is filled in from the germline J gene. The chain couples TRBV7-3 to TRBJ1-2, with D unresolved. Looked up from germline, CDR1 is SGHTA and CDR2 is FQGTGA. The CDR3 covers 14 residues. The sequenced part of the CDR3 DNA is TGTGCCAGCAGCCCAGATACTAGCACAGATACC. The encoded protein is CASSPDTSTDT. From start to end, the CDR3 is CASSPDTSTDTYTF.